The T cell receptor beta chain described here comes from a study of radiotherapy plus CTLA-4 blockade in lung cancer. Repertoires were generated with immunoSEQ multiplex PCR, while TCRdb's copy carries only in-frame clones and drops some. The table includes about 81,000 clones, about two thirds detected once. The germline gives CDR1 MDHEN, CDR2 SYDVKM. V was pared by 6 bases and J by 5 bases, with 14 bases between. CDR3 size: 14 residues. The chain has TRBV28 and TRBJ2-1; a possible D gene is TRBD2 (5 bases). This clonotype was obtained from a human donor with non-small cell lung cancer that progressed on radiotherapy plus ipilimumab. This sample comprised peripheral blood, obtained from a patient treated with radiotherapy plus ipilimumab. CDR3 DNA sequence: TGTGCCAGCAGCCGTGCCGCGGGTAACAATGAGCAGTTCTTC. Protein product: CASSRAAGNNEQFF.